This TCR beta chain was profiled in a study of Tregs in tolerant kidney transplant recipients. Study conclusions and caveats: In tolerant patients, donor-specific Tregs outgrew total Tregs, suggesting antigen-driven expansion.

The assay was immunoSEQ multiplex PCR, and TCRdb's table has in-frame clones only and misses some. The sample includes roughly 80,000 clones, approximately 89% seen only once; the top ten take approximately 0.35%. This clone was seen only a few times. Its antigen is unidentified. Trimming took 1 base from V and 3 from J, leaving 19 bases between them. CDR3 length: 17 residues. Per the germline V gene, CDR1 is MDHEN and CDR2 is SYDVKM. The chain joins TRBV28 to TRBJ2-7; perhaps D is TRBD1 or TRBD2 (5 bases each). Sequenced here: Tregs from blood, sampled before the transplant. This receptor was identified in a human donor who received a combined kidney and bone marrow transplant. The CDR3 loop reads CASSLSRIGTANYEQYF. The CDR3 bases are TGTGCCAGCAGTTTATCCCGGATAGGGACGGCTAACTACGAGCAGTACTTC.